The sequence of this T cell receptor (beta chain) was determined in a study of radiation and T cells in renal cell carcinoma (dated by TCRdb to the early 2020s). For the wider study: Samples were obtained from a clinical trial, in which 15 Gy stereotactic body radiation therapy was delivered to primary renal cell carcinomas and nephrectomy was performed 4 weeks later. Across all 50 or so samples, under 5,000,000 unique CDR3 nucleotide sequences, encoding about 3,000,000 unique CDR3 amino acid sequences, were identified. In total, 50 to 55 samples, comprising approximately 26 tumors and some 27 peripheral blood samples, were subjected to TCR beta sequencing.

Beyond this particular receptor, the publication reports: Because pretreatment tumor biopsies were not available, the baseline intratumoral presence of clonotypes could not be determined. Tracking of blood repertoire dynamics stopped at three to four weeks after treatment, with no follow-up past that point. Effects of radiation dose or scheduling on the TCR repertoire could not be addressed with the single-armed trial design. Top tumor clonotypes rose in blood from baseline to 2 weeks post-radiation, then contracted by 4 weeks, suggesting transient expansion of tumor-resident clones.

This clone was seen just once. Its target antigen remains unknown. There are no base qualities to consult, and no much larger clone falls within one base. Taken with the paper, the label for time point translates to: blood 2 weeks post-SBRT. This specimen's treatment or condition label, interpreted: 15 Gy SBRT to primary tumor, nephrectomy 4 weeks later. Serial peripheral blood from radiation-treated patients was sampled at baseline, 2 weeks and 4 weeks after SBRT to track tumor-enriched clonotypes. All patients had renal cell carcinoma with clear cell pathology. The QIAamp DNA Blood Mini Kit (Qiagen) was used to prepare genomic DNA for TCR sequencing. Samples were included in the analyses only if all quality control checks were passed. The CDR3 sequence holds 14 residues, the cysteine and phenylalanine included. Only the CDR3 part of the read is kept: 42 bases, read in frame from the first base. Based on the germline V gene, the CDR1 and CDR2 sequences are SGHRS and YFSETQ. V drops 4 bases and J drops 0 bases, leaving 9 bases in between.

TCR beta libraries were generated from genomic DNA with the immunoSEQ kit, following the manufacturer's recommendations. To prepare the libraries, a first multiplex PCR with proprietary primers was run, followed by a second PCR that added unique barcodes, and a bead cleanup was done after each round. Each sample batch included a kit-provided positive control reaction and a negative control reaction. The final libraries were assessed on an Agilent 4200 TapeStation D1000 ScreenTape, pooled by volume, and quantified by qPCR. Sequencing ran on an Illumina NextSeq500 with a MidOutput 150-cycle cartridge, using 156 Read1 and 15 Index1 cycles with kit custom primers. The pooled library was loaded at approximately 1 pM, with a 20% PhiX control spiked in. The study's own analysis went as follows. The vendor-processed data were analyzed in R, and a clonotype was defined as all T cells that share the same CDR3 nucleotide sequence. For clone abundance analyses, frequencies were normalized to the 10,000 most abundant clones in each sample. Public T cell clones, averaging fewer than five per sample, were removed before analysis. A difference in abundance of at least 32-fold between compartments was used to define tumor-enriched and baseline blood-enriched clonotypes. A beta-binomial differential abundance model was applied to find clonotypes that expanded or contracted between blood time points. Tumor-blood repertoire similarity was measured with the Baroni-Urbani and Buser coefficient, and groups were compared using two-tailed Wilcoxon tests in R. Entries here come from immuneACCESS through TCRdb and include only in-frame sequences with V and J called. Some clones fail to appear in such tables; in the studies checked, an unresolved V gene covers under half of the shortfall, and the cause of the remainder is unknown. The V and J calls and clone size were taken over from that table, and D and trimming were inferred from the DNA. Present in this sample are 100,000 to 150,000 clones, around 82% of which were seen just once. The ten largest clonotypes hold under 6.5% of the sample.

This TCR was recovered from a middle-aged man with renal cell carcinoma. The sequenced sample was blood, obtained from a patient whose treatment included radiotherapy and nephrectomy. The receptor chain draws on TRBV5-1 and TRBJ2-3, with the D segment identity uncertain. The CDR3 reads as follows: CASSGFESTDTQYF. The base sequence is TGCGCCAGCAGCGGGTTTGAGAGCACAGATACGCAGTATTTT.